These T cell receptor beta chains were read from a single sample in a study of T-cell reconstitution after alpha-beta-depleted transplantation in children. TCRdb re-derived calls from the PCR reads in MiXCR, one entry per CDR3 protein. The sample carries about 640,000 distinct CDR3 sequences, roughly 17% recorded once. The source was PBMCs from the stem cell graft donor, collected from the stem cell graft. The source is a human donor who donated a stem cell graft to a child with acute myeloid leukemia. Both conserved end residues are part of each CDR3. The order of the fields is clone size, D gene, J gene, V gene, CDR3 DNA, CDR3 protein. D genes are given only for firm matches. Expanded clones are given a class, and other clones once, few, many or no size at all.

size: .; D: .; J: TRBJ2-2; V: TRBV15; DNA: TGTGCCACCAGCAGAGACCCCGGGAGTAACACCGGGGAGCTGTTTTTT; CDR3: CATSRDPGSNTGELFF
size: few; D: .; J: TRBJ1-4; V: TRBV20-1; DNA: TGCAGTGCAAACGCGAGGGCGGCTAATGAAAAACTGTTTTTT; CDR3: CSANARAANEKLFF
size: many; D: .; J: TRBJ1-5; V: TRBV2; DNA: TGTGCCAGCAGTGAAGCGCTTGGAACAGGAAGAGATCAGCCCCAGCATTTT; CDR3: CASSEALGTGRDQPQHF
size: few; D: .; J: TRBJ2-6; V: TRBV4-3; DNA: TGCGCCAGCAGCCAGGATCCAACCAACGTCCTGACTTTC; CDR3: CASSQDPTNVLTF
size: once; D: .; J: TRBJ1-1; V: TRBV16; DNA: TGTGCCAGCAGTAAGGGAGATTGGGGCTTGGAAGCTTTCTTT; CDR3: CASSKGDWGLEAFF
size: many; D: .; J: TRBJ2-7; V: TRBV10-3; DNA: TGTGCCATCAGTGGGCGTGGGGACGGACCCTACGAGCAGTACTTC; CDR3: CAISGRGDGPYEQYF
size: few; D: .; J: TRBJ2-7; V: TRBV11-2; DNA: TGTGCCAGCAGCTTGGTAAAGGGATACGAGCAGTACTTC; CDR3: CASSLVKGYEQYF
size: .; D: TRBD2; J: TRBJ2-1; V: TRBV19; DNA: TGTGCCAGTACCCACGGGGGGGGGAACAATGAGCAGTTCTTC; CDR3: CASTHGGGNNEQFF
size: few; D: .; J: TRBJ1-3; V: TRBV5-1; DNA: TGCGCCAGCAGCCCAACAGGAGGAAACACCATATATTTT; CDR3: CASSPTGGNTIYF
size: .; D: .; J: TRBJ1-4; V: TRBV7-9; DNA: TGTGCCAGCAGCTCCAAATTGGGCCTAGGGGAAAAACTGTTTTTT; CDR3: CASSSKLGLGEKLFF
size: many; D: TRBD1; J: TRBJ1-6; V: TRBV20-1; DNA: TGCAGTGTTTTAGGACAGGCGAATTCACCCCTCCACTTT; CDR3: CSVLGQANSPLHF
size: .; D: .; J: TRBJ2-7; V: TRBV20-1; DNA: TGCAGTGCTAGAGGCCGAACCTACGAGCAGTACTTC; CDR3: CSARGRTYEQYF
size: .; D: .; J: TRBJ1-1; V: TRBV7-9; DNA: TGTGCCAGCAGGCGGGGGGCTAACACTGAAGCTTTCTTT; CDR3: CASRRGANTEAFF
size: .; D: .; J: TRBJ1-5; V: TRBV18; DNA: TGTGCCAGCTCACCATCCATACAGACTAATCAGCCCCAGCATTTT; CDR3: CASSPSIQTNQPQHF
size: many; D: .; J: TRBJ1-2; V: TRBV12-3/TRBV12-4; DNA: TGTGCCAGCACTAGGGCAGGGGACTATGGCTACACCTTC; CDR3: CASTRAGDYGYTF
size: many; D: .; J: TRBJ1-2; V: TRBV6-5; DNA: TGTGCCAGCAGTTACCAGGTGGTACAGGGAGAATTTAATGGCTACACCTTC; CDR3: CASSYQVVQGEFNGYTF
size: .; D: TRBD2; J: TRBJ2-1; V: TRBV20-1; DNA: TGCAGTGCCAACCCCTCGGGGGGGGATTTATCCTACAATGAGCAGTTCTTC; CDR3: CSANPSGGDLSYNEQFF
size: few; D: .; J: TRBJ1-1; V: TRBV2; DNA: TGTGCCAGCAGTGAAGCACAGGGTCAGAACACTGAAGCTTTCTTT; CDR3: CASSEAQGQNTEAFF
size: many; D: .; J: TRBJ2-1; V: TRBV4-2; DNA: TGTGCCAGCAGCCCCCGGGACGGCAACGGTGAGCAGTTCTTC; CDR3: CASSPRDGNGEQFF
size: .; D: .; J: TRBJ2-7; V: TRBV7-9; DNA: TGTGCCAGCAGCTTACCCCAGGGAGAGGAGTACTTC; CDR3: CASSLPQGEEYF
size: few; D: TRBD2; J: TRBJ2-1; V: TRBV9; DNA: TGTGCCAGCAGCCCCGGGGCGGGGGGCCACAATGAGCAGTTCTTC; CDR3: CASSPGAGGHNEQFF
size: .; D: TRBD1; J: TRBJ2-5; V: TRBV7-9; DNA: TGTGCCAGCAGCTTTGGACAGGGACGGCGGGAGACCCAGTACTTC; CDR3: CASSFGQGRRETQYF
size: few; D: TRBD1; J: TRBJ2-7; V: TRBV12-3/TRBV12-4; DNA: TGTGCCAGCACCCCTCCGGACAGGGCCTACGAGCAGTACTTC; CDR3: CASTPPDRAYEQYF
size: .; D: .; J: TRBJ2-1; V: TRBV7-9; DNA: TGTGCCAGCAGCTTAGTAGAGGAGGGAATGGAGCAGTTCTTC; CDR3: CASSLVEEGMEQFF
size: few; D: .; J: TRBJ2-5; V: TRBV6-6; DNA: TGTGCCAGCAGTTACATCGTCGAGACCCAGTACTTC; CDR3: CASSYIVETQYF
size: many; D: .; J: TRBJ2-5; V: TRBV6-4; DNA: TGTGCCAGCAGTGTGAAGGCTAGCCTGGCAGAGACCCAGTACTTC; CDR3: CASSVKASLAETQYF
size: .; D: .; J: TRBJ2-1; V: TRBV20-1; DNA: TGCAGTGCTAGGGGACGGGGGAGGAATGAGCAGTTCTTC; CDR3: CSARGRGRNEQFF
size: many; D: .; J: TRBJ2-2; V: TRBV7-2; DNA: TGTGCCAGCAGTACCCAAGCGAACACCGGGGAGCTGTTTTTT; CDR3: CASSTQANTGELFF
size: many; D: .; J: TRBJ2-7; V: TRBV7-9; DNA: TGTGCCAGCAGCTTCGACGGCTCCTACGAGCAGTACTTC; CDR3: CASSFDGSYEQYF
size: few; D: .; J: TRBJ2-1; V: TRBV7-8; DNA: TGTGCCAGCAGCTTGGAAGGGATGGTTAGCTCCTACAATGAGCAGTTCTTC; CDR3: CASSLEGMVSSYNEQFF
size: .; D: .; J: TRBJ2-2; V: TRBV28; DNA: TGTGCCAGCAGTTTAAGGAGAACCGGGGAGCTGTTTTTT; CDR3: CASSLRRTGELFF
size: many; D: .; J: TRBJ1-5; V: TRBV7-2; DNA: TGTGCCAGCAGCGCCTACGGACAGCGCAATCAGCCCCAGCATTTT; CDR3: CASSAYGQRNQPQHF
size: .; D: TRBD2; J: TRBJ2-1; V: TRBV11-1; DNA: TGTGCCAGCAGCGCCTCCGGGACTAGCGGATACAATGAGCAGTTCTTC; CDR3: CASSASGTSGYNEQFF
size: few; D: .; J: TRBJ1-1; V: TRBV13; DNA: TGTGCCAGCAGCTTACGAGGGGGAGTTAATACTTTCTTT; CDR3: CASSLRGGVNTFF
size: .; D: TRBD1; J: TRBJ1-5; V: TRBV7-9; DNA: TGTGCCAGCAGCTTCGGACAGGGGGATCAGCCCCAGCATTTT; CDR3: CASSFGQGDQPQHF
size: many; D: .; J: TRBJ1-5; V: TRBV4-3; DNA: TGCGCCAGCAGCCAAGATACCCGAGGGCCCCAGCATTTT; CDR3: CASSQDTRGPQHF